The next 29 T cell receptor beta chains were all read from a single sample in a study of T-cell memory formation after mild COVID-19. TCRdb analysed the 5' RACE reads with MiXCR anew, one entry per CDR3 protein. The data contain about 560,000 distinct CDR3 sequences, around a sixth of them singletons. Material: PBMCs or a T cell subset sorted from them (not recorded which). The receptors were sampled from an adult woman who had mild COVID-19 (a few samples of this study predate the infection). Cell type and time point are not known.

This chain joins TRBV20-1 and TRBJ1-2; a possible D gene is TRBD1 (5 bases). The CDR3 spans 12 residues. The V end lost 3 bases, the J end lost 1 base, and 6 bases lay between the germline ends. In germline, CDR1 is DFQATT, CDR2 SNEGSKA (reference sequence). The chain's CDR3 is CSASDSNYGYTF. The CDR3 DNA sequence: TGCAGTGCTAGCGACAGTAACTATGGCTACACCTTC.

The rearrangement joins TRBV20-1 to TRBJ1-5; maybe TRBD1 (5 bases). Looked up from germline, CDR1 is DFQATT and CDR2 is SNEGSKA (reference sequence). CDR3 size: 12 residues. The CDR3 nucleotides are TGCAGCGTTACAGGCAATAGTCAGCCCCAGCATTTT. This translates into CSVTGNSQPQHF.

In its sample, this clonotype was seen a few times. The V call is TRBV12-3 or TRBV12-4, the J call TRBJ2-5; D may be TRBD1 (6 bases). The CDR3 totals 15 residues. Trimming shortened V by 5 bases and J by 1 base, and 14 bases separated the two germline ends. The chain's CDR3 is CASSPGRGLQETQYF. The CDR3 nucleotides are TGTGCCAGCAGTCCCGGCAGGGGTCTCCAAGAGACCCAGTACTTC.

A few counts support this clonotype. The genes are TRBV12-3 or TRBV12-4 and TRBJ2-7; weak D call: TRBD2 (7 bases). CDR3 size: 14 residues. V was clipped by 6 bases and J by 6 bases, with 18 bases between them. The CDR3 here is CASSRGLGGGEQYF. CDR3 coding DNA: TGTGCCAGCAGCCGCGGACTAGGGGGTGGCGAGCAGTACTTC.

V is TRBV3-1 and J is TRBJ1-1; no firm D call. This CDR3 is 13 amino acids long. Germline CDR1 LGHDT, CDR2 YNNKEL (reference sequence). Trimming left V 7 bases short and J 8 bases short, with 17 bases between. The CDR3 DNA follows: TGTGCCAGCACTCAAACGGCGGGCATGGAAGCTTTCTTT. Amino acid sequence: CASTQTAGMEAFF.

The CDR3 coding sequence is TGCAGCGTTGAACAACAGGGGAGGGTCCATGGCTACACCTTC. Translation gives CSVEQQGRVHGYTF. The rearrangement joins TRBV29-1 to TRBJ1-2, with TRBD1 matching 7 bases. The CDR3 is 14 residues long. V lost 2 bases, J lost 6 bases, and 9 bases stayed unmatched. Germline V CDR1 and CDR2: SQVTM, ANQGSEA.

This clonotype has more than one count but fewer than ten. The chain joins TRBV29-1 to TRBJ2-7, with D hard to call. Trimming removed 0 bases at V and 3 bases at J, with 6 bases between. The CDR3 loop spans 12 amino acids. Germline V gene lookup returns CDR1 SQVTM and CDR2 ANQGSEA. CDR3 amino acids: CSVEEGIYEQYF. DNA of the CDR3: TGCAGCGTTGAAGAAGGCATCTACGAGCAGTACTTC.

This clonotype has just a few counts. The CDR3 sequence is CASSHPDYLQETQYF. CDR3 DNA: TGTGCCAGCAGCCACCCGGACTACCTCCAAGAGACCCAGTACTTC. The V and J genes are TRBV3-1 and TRBJ2-5, with D possibly matching TRBD2 (6 bases). CDR1 is LGHDT and CDR2 is YNNKEL in the germline V gene (reference sequence). The CDR3 spans 15 residues. V dropped 3 bases and J dropped 1 base, with 12 bases sitting between them.

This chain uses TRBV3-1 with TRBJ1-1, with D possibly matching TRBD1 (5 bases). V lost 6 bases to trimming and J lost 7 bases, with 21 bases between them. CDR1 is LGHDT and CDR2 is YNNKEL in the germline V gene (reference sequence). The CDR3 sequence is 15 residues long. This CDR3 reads CASSPRPGHPVEAFF. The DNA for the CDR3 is TGTGCCAGCAGTCCCCGGCCAGGGCACCCCGTTGAAGCTTTCTTT.

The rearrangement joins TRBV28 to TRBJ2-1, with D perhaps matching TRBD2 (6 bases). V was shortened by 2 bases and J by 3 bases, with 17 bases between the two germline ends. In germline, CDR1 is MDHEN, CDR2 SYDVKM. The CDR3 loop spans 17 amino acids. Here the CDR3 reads CASSLPRDSRYYNEQFF. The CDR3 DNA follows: TGTGCCAGCAGTTTACCCCGGGACTCCCGATACTACAATGAGCAGTTCTTC.

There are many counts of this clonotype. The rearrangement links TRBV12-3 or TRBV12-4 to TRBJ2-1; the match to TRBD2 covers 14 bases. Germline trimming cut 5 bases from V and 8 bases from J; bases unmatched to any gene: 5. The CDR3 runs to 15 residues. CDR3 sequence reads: CASSPGTSGRDEQFF. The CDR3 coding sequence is TGTGCCAGCAGTCCCGGGACTAGCGGGAGAGATGAGCAGTTCTTC.

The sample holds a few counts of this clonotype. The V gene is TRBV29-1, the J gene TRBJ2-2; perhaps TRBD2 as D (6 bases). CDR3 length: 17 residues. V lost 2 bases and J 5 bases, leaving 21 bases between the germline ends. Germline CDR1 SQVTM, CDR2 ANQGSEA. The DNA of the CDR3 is TGCAGCGTTGAAAAATGTGGCTCGCTGGAGGGGACCGGGGAGCTGTTTTTT. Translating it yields CSVEKCGSLEGTGELFF.

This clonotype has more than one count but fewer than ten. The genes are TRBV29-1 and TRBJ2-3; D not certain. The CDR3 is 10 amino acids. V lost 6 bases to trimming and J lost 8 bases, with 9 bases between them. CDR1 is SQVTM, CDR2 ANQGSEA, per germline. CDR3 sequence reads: CSVQKGTQYF. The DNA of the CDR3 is TGCAGCGTCCAAAAGGGTACGCAGTATTTT.

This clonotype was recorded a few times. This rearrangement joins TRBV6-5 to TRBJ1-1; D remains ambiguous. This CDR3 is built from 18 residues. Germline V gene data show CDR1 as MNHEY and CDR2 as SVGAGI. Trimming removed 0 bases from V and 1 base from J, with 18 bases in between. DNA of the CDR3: TGTGCCAGCAGTTACTCGAAGAGCTCGTTAGCTGCGAACACTGAAGCTTTCTTT. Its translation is CASSYSKSSLAANTEAFF.

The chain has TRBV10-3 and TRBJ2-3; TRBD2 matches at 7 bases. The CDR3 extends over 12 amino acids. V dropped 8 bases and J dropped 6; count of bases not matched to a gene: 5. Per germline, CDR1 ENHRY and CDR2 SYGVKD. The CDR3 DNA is TGTGCCATCGGCCGGCGGGGGGATACGCAGTATTTT. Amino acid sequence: CAIGRRGDTQYF.

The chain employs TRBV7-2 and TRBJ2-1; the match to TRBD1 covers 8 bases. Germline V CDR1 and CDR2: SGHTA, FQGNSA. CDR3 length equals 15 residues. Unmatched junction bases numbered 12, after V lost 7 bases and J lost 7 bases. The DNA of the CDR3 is TGTGCCAGCAACCCAGGGGGCTCGGTTTGGAATGAGCAGTTCTTC. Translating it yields CASNPGGSVWNEQFF.

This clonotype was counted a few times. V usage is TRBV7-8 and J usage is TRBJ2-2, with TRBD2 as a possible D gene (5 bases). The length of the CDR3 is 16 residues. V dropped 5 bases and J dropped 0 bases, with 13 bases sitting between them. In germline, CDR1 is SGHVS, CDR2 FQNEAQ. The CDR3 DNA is TGTGCCAGCAGCCGGGATGGGCAGGCGAACACCGGGGAGCTGTTTTTT. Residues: CASSRDGQANTGELFF.

This CDR3 reads CASSTGLASEQYF. The CDR3 DNA reads as TGTGCCAGCAGCACCGGACTAGCCTCCGAGCAGTACTTC. The chain is built from TRBV5-6 and TRBJ2-7; 8 bases align to TRBD2. Germline V gives CDR1 SGHDT, CDR2 YYEEEE. Unmatched junction bases numbered 6, after V lost 4 bases and J lost 6 bases. This CDR3 has 13 amino acids.

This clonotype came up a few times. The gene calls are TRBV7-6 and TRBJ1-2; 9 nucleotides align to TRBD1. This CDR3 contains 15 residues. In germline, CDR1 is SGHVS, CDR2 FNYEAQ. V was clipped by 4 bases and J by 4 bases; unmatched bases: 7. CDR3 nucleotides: TGTGCCAGCAGCTCCGGGACAGGGATAGCCTATGGCTACACCTTC. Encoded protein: CASSSGTGIAYGYTF.

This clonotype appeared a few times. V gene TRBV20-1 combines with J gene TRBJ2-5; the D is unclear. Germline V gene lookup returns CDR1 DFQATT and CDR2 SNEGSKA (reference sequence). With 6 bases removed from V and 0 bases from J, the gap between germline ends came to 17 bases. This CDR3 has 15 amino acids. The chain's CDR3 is CSARPRRPYQETQYF. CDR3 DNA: TGCAGTGCCCGCCCGAGACGTCCGTACCAAGAGACCCAGTACTTC.

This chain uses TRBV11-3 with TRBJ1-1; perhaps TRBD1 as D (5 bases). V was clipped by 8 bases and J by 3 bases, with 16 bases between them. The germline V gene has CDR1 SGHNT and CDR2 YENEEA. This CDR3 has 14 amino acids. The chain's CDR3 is CASDTRGRHTEAFF. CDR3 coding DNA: TGTGCCAGCGATACACGGGGGAGGCACACTGAAGCTTTCTTT.

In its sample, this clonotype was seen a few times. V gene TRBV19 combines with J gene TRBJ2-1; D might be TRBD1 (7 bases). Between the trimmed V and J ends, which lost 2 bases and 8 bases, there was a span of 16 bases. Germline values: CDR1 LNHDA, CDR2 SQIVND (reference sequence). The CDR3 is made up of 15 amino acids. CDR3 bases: TGTGCCAGTAGTATATCCCAGGGCAGGGGGGATGAGCAGTTCTTC. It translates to CASSISQGRGDEQFF.

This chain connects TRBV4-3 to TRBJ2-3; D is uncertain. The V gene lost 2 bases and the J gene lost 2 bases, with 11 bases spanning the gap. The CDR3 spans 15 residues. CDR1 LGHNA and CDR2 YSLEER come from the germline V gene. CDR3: CASSQNRDPTDTQYF. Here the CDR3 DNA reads TGCGCCAGCAGCCAAAACCGCGACCCCACAGATACGCAGTATTTT.

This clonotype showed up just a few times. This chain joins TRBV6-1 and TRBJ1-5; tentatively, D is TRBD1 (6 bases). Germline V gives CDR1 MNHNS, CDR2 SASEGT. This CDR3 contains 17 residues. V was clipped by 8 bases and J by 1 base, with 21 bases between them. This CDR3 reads CASHDYPQGLSNQPQHF. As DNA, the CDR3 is TGTGCCAGCCATGACTACCCACAGGGCTTGAGCAATCAGCCCCAGCATTTT.

CDR3: CASSVDGGINYEQYF. CDR3 nucleotide sequence: TGTGCCAGCAGCGTAGATGGTGGAATTAACTACGAGCAGTACTTC. The chain has TRBV9 and TRBJ2-7; D gene unclear. The V gene's germline CDR1 is SGDLS and CDR2 YYNGEE. The CDR3 consists of 15 residues. V was clipped by 0 bases and J by 3 bases, with 13 bases between them.

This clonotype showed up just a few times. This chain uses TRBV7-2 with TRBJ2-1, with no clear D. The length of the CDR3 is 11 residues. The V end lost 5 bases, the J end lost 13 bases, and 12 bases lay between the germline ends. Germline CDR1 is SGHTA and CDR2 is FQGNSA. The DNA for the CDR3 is TGTGCCAGCAGCCTCAGACTTCCTCAGTTCTTC. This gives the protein CASSLRLPQFF.

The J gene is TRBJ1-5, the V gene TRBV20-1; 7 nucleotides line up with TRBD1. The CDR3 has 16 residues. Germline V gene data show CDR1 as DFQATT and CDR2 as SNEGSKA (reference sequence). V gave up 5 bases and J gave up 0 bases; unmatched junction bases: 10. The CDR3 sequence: CSASSGTVYSNQPQHF. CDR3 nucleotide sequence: TGCAGTGCTTCATCCGGGACAGTTTATAGCAATCAGCCCCAGCATTTT.

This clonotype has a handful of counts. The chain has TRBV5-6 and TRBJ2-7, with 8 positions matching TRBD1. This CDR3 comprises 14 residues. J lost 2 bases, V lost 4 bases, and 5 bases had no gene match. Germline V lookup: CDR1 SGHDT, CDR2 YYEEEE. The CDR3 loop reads CASSSETGAYEQYF. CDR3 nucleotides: TGTGCCAGCAGCAGTGAGACAGGGGCCTACGAGCAGTACTTC.

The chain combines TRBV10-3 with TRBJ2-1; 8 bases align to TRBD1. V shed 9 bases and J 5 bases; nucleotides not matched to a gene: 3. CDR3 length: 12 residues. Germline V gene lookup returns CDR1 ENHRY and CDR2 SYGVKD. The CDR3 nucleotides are TGTGCCATAGAGACAGGGGACAATGAGCAGTTCTTC. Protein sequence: CAIETGDNEQFF.